The entry below gives a single T cell receptor beta chain sequence along with its context. The data are from a study of blood T cell repertoires in COVID-19. V gave up 4 bases and J gave up 4 bases; unmatched junction bases: 4. The CDR3 is 15 residues long. From germline, CDR1 is SGHTA and CDR2 FQGTGA. TCRdb keeps only in-frame clones here, not all; method: immunoSEQ multiplex PCR. This sample has fewer than 250,000 clones, with about four fifths found just once. The TCR was taken from a woman aged 40 to 50 who had been exposed to COVID-19. V is TRBV7-3 and J is TRBJ2-5, with 12 bases lining up with TRBD2. Sequenced material: PBMCs or T cells enriched from blood (not recorded which). DNA for the CDR3: TGTGCCAGCAGCTCTTCTAGCGGGAGGGGAGAGACCCAGTACTTC. Translated, it gives CASSSSSGRGETQYF.